Listed below are T cell receptor beta chains from one sample, sequenced in a study of cytotoxic CD8 clonotypes in ibrutinib-treated CLL. The assay was immunoSEQ multiplex PCR, and TCRdb's table has in-frame clones only and misses some. In the table there are approximately 23,000 clones, roughly 75% of which are singletons. The sequencing here drew on PBMCs, taken before ibrutinib treatment. All receptors come from a human donor with chronic lymphocytic leukemia. Both conserved end residues are part of each CDR3. Each record gives: clone size, V gene, J gene, D gene, CDR3 DNA, CDR3 protein. The D gene is left open where the match is weak. Clone size is not always given. Where it is, it says once, few, many or a class for expanded clones.

few	TRBV30	TRBJ1-5	TRBD1	TGTGCCTGGCGACAGGGGGGCAATCAGCCCCAGCATTTT	CAWRQGGNQPQHF
once	TRBV30	TRBJ2-7	.	TGTGCCTGGAGAAGGGGGAGGGGGGACGAGCAGTACTTC	CAWRRGRGDEQYF
.	TRBV15	TRBJ2-1	.	TGTGCCACCAGCAGCCCTGGCCTCCCCCCAAATGAGCAGTTCTTC	CATSSPGLPPNEQFF
.	TRBV2	TRBJ1-1	TRBD1	TGTGCCAGCACCCCCTGGGAGACAGGGGGTCGCGCTGAAGCTTTCTTT	CASTPWETGGRAEAFF
.	TRBV7-3	TRBJ2-1	.	TGTGCCAGCAGCTCGCCCCCCCCTAATAATGAGCAGTTCTTC	CASSSPPPNNEQFF
.	TRBV6-1	TRBJ1-3	.	TGTGCCAGCAGTGACGGGGGAACAGTCTCTGGAAACACCATATATTTT	CASSDGGTVSGNTIYF
.	TRBV27	TRBJ2-7	.	TGTGCCAGCAGTTTATGGGGAGTAGGGCCCTATGAGCAGTACTTC	CASSLWGVGPYEQYF
.	TRBV5-5	TRBJ1-6	TRBD1	TGTGCCAGCAGCTTGGATCAGGGGGCGTATTCACCCCTCCACTTT	CASSLDQGAYSPLHF
.	TRBV7-3	TRBJ2-2	TRBD1	TGTGCCAGCGGCACAGGGGCCGGGGAGCTGTTTTTT	CASGTGAGELFF
.	TRBV19	TRBJ1-2	.	TGTGCCAGTAGTATTGGAGGAGCTAACTATGGCTACACCTTC	CASSIGGANYGYTF
.	TRBV11-2	TRBJ1-2	TRBD1	TGTGCCAGCAGCTTAGGGGCGGGACAGTTCTATGGCTACACCTTC	CASSLGAGQFYGYTF
few	TRBV5-5	TRBJ1-1	.	TGTGCCAGCAGCTTGCCGGGGGGATACACTGAAGCTTTCTTT	CASSLPGGYTEAFF
.	TRBV28	TRBJ2-1	.	TGTGCCAGCAGTTTAGGGGGACACCCTGGGGATGAGCAGTTCTTC	CASSLGGHPGDEQFF
once	TRBV30	TRBJ1-6	.	TGTGCCTGGAGTGTAGAAGTACCCAATTCACCCCTCCACTTT	CAWSVEVPNSPLHF
few	TRBV30	TRBJ1-5	.	TGTGCCTGGAGTGAGGACAGAGGACAGCCCCAGCATTTT	CAWSEDRGQPQHF
.	TRBV29-1	TRBJ2-3	.	TGCAGCGTTGAACCTAGCACAGATACGCAGTATTTT	CSVEPSTDTQYF
.	TRBV6-6	TRBJ2-3	.	TGTGCCAGCAATAAGTGGGCGACTAGCACAGATACGCAGTATTTT	CASNKWATSTDTQYF
once	TRBV19	TRBJ2-3	.	TGTGCCAGTAGTATTACGGGGTGGCCGGAATCGAAACGCTCTAATACGCAGTATTTT	CASSITGWPESKRSNTQYF
.	TRBV18	TRBJ2-1	.	TGTGCCAGCTCACCTCCCCTAATGGGCGGCTACAATGAGCAGTTCTTC	CASSPPLMGGYNEQFF
.	TRBV19	TRBJ2-1	TRBD1	TGTGCCAGTAGTACCCTGGACAGGGCATTAAGAAATGAGCAGTTCTTC	CASSTLDRALRNEQFF
.	TRBV30	TRBJ2-3	.	TGTGCCTGGAGTGGGAATGGTGCTAATACGCAGTATTTT	CAWSGNGANTQYF
.	TRBV6-5	TRBJ2-6	.	TGTGCCAGCAGTTACAGCCGGAGCTCTGGGGCCAACGTCCTGACTTTC	CASSYSRSSGANVLTF
.	TRBV6-5	TRBJ2-2	.	TGTGCCAGCAGTTTCCAGTTCCCCGGGGAGCTGTTTTTT	CASSFQFPGELFF
.	TRBV28	TRBJ1-1	TRBD1	TGTGCCAGCAGTTCGGGACAGGGGGCCACTGAAGCTTTCTTT	CASSSGQGATEAFF
.	TRBV5-4	TRBJ1-2	.	TGTGCCAGCAGCTCGACAGGAGCTAACTATGGCTACACCTTC	CASSSTGANYGYTF
few	TRBV10-1	TRBJ1-1	TRBD1	TGCGCCAGCAGTGCACAGACAGGGGGGAACACTGAAGCTTTCTTT	CASSAQTGGNTEAFF
.	TRBV9	TRBJ1-2	TRBD1	TGTGCCAGCAGCCTCGGGACAGCTTATGGCTACACCTTC	CASSLGTAYGYTF
.	TRBV7-3	TRBJ2-2	.	TGTGCCAGCAGCTTAGGCACCGGGGAGCTGTTTTTT	CASSLGTGELFF
.	TRBV6-5	TRBJ1-1	.	TGTGCCAGCAGTTATTTTCCTACGGGTCGAGCTTTCTTT	CASSYFPTGRAFF
.	TRBV5-1	TRBJ2-1	.	TGCGCCAGCAGCTTGGCAGCGGAAAACTTCTATGAGCAGTTCTTC	CASSLAAENFYEQFF
.	TRBV4-1	TRBJ1-1	.	TGCGCCAGCAGCCCAGGGGCGGCGGGGAACACTGAAGCTTTCTTT	CASSPGAAGNTEAFF
.	TRBV6-1	TRBJ1-2	.	TGTGCCAGCGACCGGGACAACTATGGCTACACCTTC	CASDRDNYGYTF
.	TRBV5-1	TRBJ1-2	.	TGCGCCAGCAGAGAAGGCTCGTTGGGCAGGGGTCCTTCTGGCTACACCTTC	CASREGSLGRGPSGYTF
.	TRBV7-2	TRBJ1-1	.	TGTGCCAGCAGCTTAGAGTTCAGGAACACTGAAGCTTTCTTT	CASSLEFRNTEAFF
.	TRBV5-5	TRBJ1-3	.	TGTGCCAGCAGCTTTTCTGGAAACACCATATATTTT	CASSFSGNTIYF
once	TRBV4-2	TRBJ2-7	TRBD2	TGTGCCAGCAGCCAAGGACTAGCGGGAACTTACGAGCAGTACTTC	CASSQGLAGTYEQYF
.	TRBV19	TRBJ2-7	TRBD1	TGTGCCAGTAGTGACCAAGGGACAGGACTTTCCTACGAGCAGTACTTC	CASSDQGTGLSYEQYF
few	TRBV27	TRBJ1-5	TRBD1	TGTGCCAGCAGTGACAGGGGTTTAGGCAATCAGCCCCAGCATTTT	CASSDRGLGNQPQHF
once	TRBV11-3	TRBJ1-5	TRBD1	TGTGCCAGCAGCTTAGGCCCAACAGGGGAGAATCAGCCCCAGCATTTT	CASSLGPTGENQPQHF
.	TRBV9	TRBJ1-1	.	TGTGCCAGCAGCGTGGGGGGGAGCCCTGAAGCTTTCTTT	CASSVGGSPEAFF
.	TRBV29-1	TRBJ2-7	.	TGCAGCGTTATTCTAGCCGGGTCCTACGAGCAGTACTTC	CSVILAGSYEQYF
.	TRBV13	TRBJ2-3	.	TGTGCCAGCAGCCTCCCAAGCACAGATACGCAGTATTTT	CASSLPSTDTQYF
once	TRBV7-3	TRBJ2-1	TRBD2	TGTGCCAGCAGCTCCTACGGACTAGCGGGCGGCGAGAATGAGCAGTTCTTC	CASSSYGLAGGENEQFF
few	TRBV5-6	TRBJ1-2	TRBD1	TGTGCCAGCAGCATCCGGGACAGCGTCTATGGCTACACCTTC	CASSIRDSVYGYTF
once	TRBV9	TRBJ2-3	TRBD1	TGTGCCAGCAGCGCGGACAGGGGGCAAAACGGGATGGCAGATACGCAGTATTTT	CASSADRGQNGMADTQYF
.	TRBV18	TRBJ2-2	TRBD1	TGTGCCAGCTCACCCGGGACAGGGGCGAGCACCGGGGAGCTGTTTTTT	CASSPGTGASTGELFF
.	TRBV18	TRBJ1-5	TRBD1	TGTGCCAGCTCACCTCTGGGACAGGGGAGAAGCAATCAGCCCCAGCATTTT	CASSPLGQGRSNQPQHF
.	TRBV27	TRBJ2-2	.	TGTGCCAGCAGTTTAACGGACGGGAGCGGCACCGGGGAGCTGTTTTTT	CASSLTDGSGTGELFF
once	TRBV18	TRBJ1-1	.	TGTGCCAGCTCACTGGGACCTCGCGCGAACACTGAAGCTTTCTTT	CASSLGPRANTEAFF
.	TRBV27	TRBJ1-5	.	TGTGCCGAAGGGGATGGGGGCTATCAGCCCCAGCATTTT	CAEGDGGYQPQHF
.	TRBV5-1	TRBJ1-1	.	TGCGCCAGCAGCTTCGGACAGAACACTGAAGCTTTCTTT	CASSFGQNTEAFF
.	TRBV6-5	TRBJ2-1	TRBD1	TGTGCCAGCAGTTCCGGGACAGAGAATGAGCAGTTCTTC	CASSSGTENEQFF